This T cell receptor beta chain was captured in a study of blood T cell repertoires in COVID-19. Study-wide context: Samples came from the United States, Italy and Spain, spanning acute and convalescent COVID-19. PBMCs, B-cell-depleted T cells, or T cells were the source of the cDNA or gDNA that made up the material.

Per the original data handling: Estimates of nucleated cell counts were drawn from the amplification of reference gene primers. Using immunoSEQ multiplex PCR, the repertoire was profiled, and TCRdb retains in-frame clones only, with some absent. V and J calls and clone size come straight from that table; D and trimming were deduced from the DNA. In the table there are over 200,000 clones, about 90% of which are singletons. CDR1 is SGHVS and CDR2 is FQNEAQ in the germline V gene. The CDR3 consists of 18 residues. V shed 1 base and J shed 0 bases, with 19 bases lying between them. The sequence derives from an older woman with acute or convalescent COVID-19. V gene TRBV7-8 combines with J gene TRBJ2-7; maybe TRBD1 (6 bases). The sample was peripheral blood. CDR3 DNA sequence: TGTGCCAGCAGCTTAGTGGTCAGGGGCAGTTCGAACTCCTACGAGCAGTACTTC. Its protein is CASSLVVRGSSNSYEQYF.